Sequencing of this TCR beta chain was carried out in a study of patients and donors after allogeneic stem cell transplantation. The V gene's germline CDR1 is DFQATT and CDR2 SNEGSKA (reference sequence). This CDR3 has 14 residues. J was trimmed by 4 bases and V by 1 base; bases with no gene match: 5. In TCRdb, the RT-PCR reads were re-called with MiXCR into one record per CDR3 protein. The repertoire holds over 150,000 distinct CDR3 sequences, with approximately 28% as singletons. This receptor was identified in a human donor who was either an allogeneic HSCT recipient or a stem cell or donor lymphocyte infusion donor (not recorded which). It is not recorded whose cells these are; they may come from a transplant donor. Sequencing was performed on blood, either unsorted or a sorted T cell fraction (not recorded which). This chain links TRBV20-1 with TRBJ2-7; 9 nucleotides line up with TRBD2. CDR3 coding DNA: TGCAGTGCTAGAGGGCTAGCGGGAAGATACGAGCAGTACTTC. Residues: CSARGLAGRYEQYF.